This T cell receptor beta chain was documented in a study of Ad26.COV2.S vaccination and SARS-CoV-2 variants. A word on this clone: Antigen specificity is unknown.

Findings and limits, study-wide: Analytic work on TCR breadth and depth might have understated the full extent of total T cell responses.

Only in-frame clones appear in the TCRdb table, and some are missing; sequencing was by immunoSEQ multiplex PCR. The sample lists around 450,000 clones; approximately 89% were seen once. This CDR3 contains 15 residues. Trimming took 2 bases from V and 0 from J, leaving 8 bases between them. Germline CDR1 reads KGHSH; CDR2 reads LQKENI. Treatment of the sample: 15 to 20 received Ad26.COV2.S at low or high dose, single or two shots; five or six received placebo; per-sample allocation not given. On day 63 after the first injection, vaccine and placebo recipients gave samples. Based in Boston, the donor was an adult of 18-55 years. An Ad26 vector that expressed Wuhan-strain SARS-CoV-2 spike constituted the vaccine.

The V call is TRBV18, the J call TRBJ1-3; D unresolved. The material sequenced was peripheral blood, taken in a trial of Ad26.COV2.S vaccine versus placebo. The clonotype comes from a person aged 18-65 years who received the Ad26.COV2.S COVID-19 vaccine or a placebo. The CDR3: CASSPTGNSGNTIYF. CDR3 bases: TGTGCCAGCTCACCAACGGGGAACTCTGGAAACACCATATATTTT.